The subject of this entry is one T cell receptor (beta chain). Germline CDR1 is ENHRY and CDR2 is SYGVKD. Trimming took 3 bases from V and 0 from J; bases not matched to a gene: 2. The CDR3 has 15 amino acids. From the RT-PCR reads, TCRdb called clonotypes with MiXCR, one entry per CDR3 protein. This table holds about 680,000 distinct CDR3 sequences, 12% to 15% found once. Sequencing used memory CD4+ T cells from blood. This chain links TRBV10-3 with TRBJ1-5; 7 nucleotides match TRBD1. The sequence derives from a female donor in good health, serving as a healthy control. CDR3: CAISEGQASNQPQHF. Written as DNA, the CDR3 is TGTGCCATCAGTGAAGGACAGGCTAGCAATCAGCCCCAGCATTTT.